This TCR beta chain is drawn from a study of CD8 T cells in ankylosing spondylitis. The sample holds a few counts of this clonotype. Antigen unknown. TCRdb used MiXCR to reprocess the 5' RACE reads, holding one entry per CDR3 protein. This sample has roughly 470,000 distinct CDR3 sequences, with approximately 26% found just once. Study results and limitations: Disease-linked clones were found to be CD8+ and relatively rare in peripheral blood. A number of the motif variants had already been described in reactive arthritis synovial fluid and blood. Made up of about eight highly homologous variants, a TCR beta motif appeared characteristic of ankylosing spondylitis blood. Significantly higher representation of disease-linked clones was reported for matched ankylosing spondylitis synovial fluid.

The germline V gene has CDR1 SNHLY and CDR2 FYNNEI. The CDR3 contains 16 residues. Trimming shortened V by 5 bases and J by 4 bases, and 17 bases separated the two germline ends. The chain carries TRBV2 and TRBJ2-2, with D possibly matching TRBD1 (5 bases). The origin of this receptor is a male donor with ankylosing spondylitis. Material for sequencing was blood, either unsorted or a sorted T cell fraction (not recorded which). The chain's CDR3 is CASSIRAVTSTGELFF. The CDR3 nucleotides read TGTGCCAGCAGTATCAGGGCGGTTACGTCCACCGGGGAGCTGTTTTTT.